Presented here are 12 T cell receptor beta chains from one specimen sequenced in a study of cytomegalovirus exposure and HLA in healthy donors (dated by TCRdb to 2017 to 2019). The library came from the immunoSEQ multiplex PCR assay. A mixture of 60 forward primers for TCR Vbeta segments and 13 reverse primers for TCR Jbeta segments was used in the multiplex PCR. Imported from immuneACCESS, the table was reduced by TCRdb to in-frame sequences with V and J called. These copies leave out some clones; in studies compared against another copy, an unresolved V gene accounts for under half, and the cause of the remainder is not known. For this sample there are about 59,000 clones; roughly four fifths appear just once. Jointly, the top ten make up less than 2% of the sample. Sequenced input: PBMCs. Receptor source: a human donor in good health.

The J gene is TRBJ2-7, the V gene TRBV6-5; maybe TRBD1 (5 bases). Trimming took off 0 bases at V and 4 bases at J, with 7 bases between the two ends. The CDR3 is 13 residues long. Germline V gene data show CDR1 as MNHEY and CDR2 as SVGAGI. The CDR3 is CASSYSQGYEQYF. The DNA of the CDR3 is TGTGCCAGCAGTTACTCGCAGGGATACGAGCAGTACTTC.

CDR3 in DNA: TGCGCCAGCAGCTTAAGCCAGGGGTATACAGACTACGAGCAGTACTTC. Its protein is CASSLSQGYTDYEQYF. The chain has TRBV5-1 and TRBJ2-7; perhaps TRBD1 as D (6 bases). Per germline, CDR1 SGHRS and CDR2 YFSETQ. The CDR3 is 16 residues long. V lost 2 bases and J lost 3, with 18 bases in between. Together with reference TRBV5-1 and TRBJ2-7, the CDR3 gives the full variable domain: KAGVTQTPRYLIKTRGQQVTLSCSPISGHRSVSWYQQTPGQGLQFLFEYFSETQRNKGNFPGRFSGRQFSNSRSEMNVSTLELGDSALYLCASSLSQGYTDYEQYFGPGTRLTVT.

Here the CDR3 reads CASSESDRVGTEAFF. The DNA of the CDR3 is TGTGCCAGCAGTGAATCGGACAGAGTGGGCACTGAAGCTTTCTTT. V and J are TRBV25-1 and TRBJ1-1; D possibly corresponds to TRBD1 (6 bases). CDR1 MGHDK and CDR2 SYGVNS come from the germline V gene. There are 15 residues in the CDR3. The germline V and J ends were trimmed by 1 base and 4 bases, with 13 bases remaining between them.

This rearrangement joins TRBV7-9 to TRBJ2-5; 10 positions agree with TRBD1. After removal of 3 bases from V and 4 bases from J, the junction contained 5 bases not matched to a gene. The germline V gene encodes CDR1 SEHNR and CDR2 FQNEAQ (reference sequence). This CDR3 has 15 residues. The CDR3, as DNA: TGTGCCAGCAGCTTGGACAGGGGGTACGGAGAGACCCAGTACTTC. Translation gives CASSLDRGYGETQYF.

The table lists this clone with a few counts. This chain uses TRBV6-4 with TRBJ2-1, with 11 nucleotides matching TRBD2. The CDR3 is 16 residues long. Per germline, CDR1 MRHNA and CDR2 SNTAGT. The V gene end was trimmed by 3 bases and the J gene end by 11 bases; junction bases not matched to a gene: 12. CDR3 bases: TGTGCCAGCAGTGAAGTTTCGTATCTAGCGGGAGGAAAGCAGTTCTTC. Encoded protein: CASSEVSYLAGGKQFF.

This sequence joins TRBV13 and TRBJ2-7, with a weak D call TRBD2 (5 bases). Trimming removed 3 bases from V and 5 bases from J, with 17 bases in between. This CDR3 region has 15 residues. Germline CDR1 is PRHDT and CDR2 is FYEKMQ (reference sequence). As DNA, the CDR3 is TGTGCCAGCAGCTTTTTGACGGAGGCGTGGGACGAGCAGTACTTC. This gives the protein CASSFLTEAWDEQYF.

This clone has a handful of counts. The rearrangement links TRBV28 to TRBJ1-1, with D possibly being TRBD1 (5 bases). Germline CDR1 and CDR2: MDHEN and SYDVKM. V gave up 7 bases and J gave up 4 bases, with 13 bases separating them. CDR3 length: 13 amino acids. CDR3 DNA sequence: TGTGCCAGCAATCGGGACTGGGGCACTGAAGCTTTCTTT. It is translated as CASNRDWGTEAFF.

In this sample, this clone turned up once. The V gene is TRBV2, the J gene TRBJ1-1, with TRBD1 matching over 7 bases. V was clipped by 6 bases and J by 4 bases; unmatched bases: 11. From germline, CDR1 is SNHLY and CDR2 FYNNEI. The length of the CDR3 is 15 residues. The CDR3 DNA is TGTGCCAGCAGCGACCAAAGACAGGGAATCACTGAAGCTTTCTTT. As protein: CASSDQRQGITEAFF. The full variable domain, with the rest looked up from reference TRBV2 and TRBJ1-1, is EPEVTQTPSHQVTQMGQEVILRCVPISNHLYFYWYRQILGQKVEFLVSFYNNEISEKSEIFDDQFSVERPDGSNFTLKIRSTKLEDSAMYFCASSDQRQGITEAFFGQGTRLTVV.

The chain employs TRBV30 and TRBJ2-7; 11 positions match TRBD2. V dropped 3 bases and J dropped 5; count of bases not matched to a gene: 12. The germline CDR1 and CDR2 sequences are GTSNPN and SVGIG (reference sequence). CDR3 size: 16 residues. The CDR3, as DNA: TGTGCCTGGAGGGGAGGAACTAGCGGGGGAATCCACGAGCAGTACTTC. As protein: CAWRGGTSGGIHEQYF.

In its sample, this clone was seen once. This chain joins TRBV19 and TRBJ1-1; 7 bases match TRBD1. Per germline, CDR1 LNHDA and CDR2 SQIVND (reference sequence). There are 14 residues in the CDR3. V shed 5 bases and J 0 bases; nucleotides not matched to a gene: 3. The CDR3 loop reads CASSDRAVNTEAFF. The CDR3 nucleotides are TGTGCCAGTAGTGACAGGGCCGTGAACACTGAAGCTTTCTTT.

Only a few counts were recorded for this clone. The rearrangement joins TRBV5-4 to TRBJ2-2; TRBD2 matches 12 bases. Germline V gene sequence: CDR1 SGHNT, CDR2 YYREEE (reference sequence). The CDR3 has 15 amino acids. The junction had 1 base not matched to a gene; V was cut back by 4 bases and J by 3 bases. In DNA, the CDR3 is TGTGCCAGCAGCCGGACTAGCGGGGACACCGGGGAGCTGTTTTTT. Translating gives CASSRTSGDTGELFF.

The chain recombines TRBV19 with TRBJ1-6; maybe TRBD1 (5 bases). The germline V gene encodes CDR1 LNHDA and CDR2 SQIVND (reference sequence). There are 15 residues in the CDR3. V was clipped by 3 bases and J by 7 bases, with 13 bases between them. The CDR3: CASSITGTVNSPLHF. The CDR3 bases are TGTGCCAGTAGTATCACCGGGACTGTGAATTCACCCCTCCACTTT. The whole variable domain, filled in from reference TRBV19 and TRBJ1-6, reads DGGITQSPKYLFRKEGQNVTLSCEQNLNHDAMYWYRQDPGQGLRLIYYSQIVNDFQKGDIAEGYSVSREKKESFPLTVTSAQKNPTAFYLCASSITGTVNSPLHFGNGTRLTVT.